Only a few counts were recorded for the clone carrying this T cell receptor beta chain. The data stem from a study of patients and donors after allogeneic stem cell transplantation. In TCRdb, the RT-PCR reads were re-called with MiXCR into one record per CDR3 protein. The profile covers 410,000 or so distinct CDR3 sequences, with 16% appearing a single time and roughly 7% taken by the ten largest. Trimming stripped 5 bases from V and 2 bases from J, with 8 bases between. This CDR3 contains 13 residues. Germline V gene data show CDR1 as KGHDR and CDR2 as SFDVKD. Specimen: blood, either unsorted or a sorted T cell fraction (not recorded which). V and J are TRBV24-1 and TRBJ1-1; D is unresolved. The sequence was collected from a human donor who was either an allogeneic HSCT recipient or a stem cell or donor lymphocyte infusion donor (not recorded which). It is not recorded whose cells these are; they may come from a transplant donor. CDR3 protein: CATSGASNTEAFF. CDR3 DNA: TGTGCCACCAGTGGGGCCAGCAACACTGAAGCTTTCTTT.